This T cell receptor (beta chain) comes out of a study of T cell changes during pregnancy in multiple sclerosis (dated by TCRdb to the late 2010s). As for the study more broadly: The study examined how the T cell repertoire changed over the course of pregnancy in women with multiple sclerosis.

Library preparation used the immunoSEQ multiplex PCR assay. Entries here come from immuneACCESS through TCRdb and include only in-frame sequences with V and J called. Some clones fail to appear in such tables; in the studies checked, an unresolved V gene covers under half of the shortfall, and the cause of the remainder is unknown. The sample records tens of thousands of clones, approximately 90% of which are singletons. The ten largest clones take up 0.52% of the sample. Trimming accounts for 3 bases at V and 11 bases at J, while the number of junction bases matched to no gene is 8. The CDR1 and CDR2 encoded by the germline V gene (reference sequence) are SEHNR and FQNEAQ. The CDR3 runs 13 residues from the cysteine to the phenylalanine. The only DNA kept is the CDR3, 39 bases in frame from the first base. Comments on this clone: The target of this receptor is not known. The sample holds no much larger clone one base away, and base qualities are not on file.

This sample comprised CD4+ T cells from peripheral blood mononuclear cells, obtained in the third trimester of pregnancy. The clonotype was recovered from a female donor with multiple sclerosis, enrolled in a pregnancy study. This chain joins TRBV7-9 to TRBJ1-1, with 8 central nucleotides matching TRBD1. Here is the DNA: TGTGCCAGCAGCTTCGTACAGGGGGGGGCGGCTTTCTTT. Translated, it reads CASSFVQGGAAFF.